This entry lists 22 T cell receptor beta chains sequenced from one sample in a study of lymphopenia after photon versus proton radiotherapy. The repertoire was sequenced with immunoSEQ multiplex PCR; TCRdb's copy has only in-frame clones and lacks some. Of almost 30,000 clones in the sample, about 86% were seen once. The source was peripheral blood, collected from a patient treated with proton-based radiotherapy. The receptor set was obtained from a woman aged 55 to 70 with cholangiocarcinoma. Some clones in this sample may be carry-over from other donors' samples.

This chain connects TRBV7-9 to TRBJ2-5; 8 nucleotides agree with TRBD2. Trimming took 4 bases from V and 4 from J; bases not matched to a gene: 5. CDR1 is SEHNR, CDR2 FQNEAQ, per germline (reference sequence). The CDR3 contains 14 residues. CDR3 residues: CASSSTLAGETQYF. The CDR3 region has the DNA TGTGCCAGCAGCTCAACCCTAGCGGGAGAGACCCAGTACTTC.

The rearrangement uses TRBV9 and TRBJ2-5, with D perhaps assigned TRBD1 or TRBD2 (5 bases each). This CDR3 is built from 15 residues. CDR1 SGDLS and CDR2 YYNGEE come from the germline V gene. Trimming pared 0 bases from V and 5 bases from J, leaving 14 bases between. In DNA form, the CDR3 reads TGTGCCAGCAGCGTAGGAGGGCAGGGTAGGGAGACCCAGTACTTC. Amino acids: CASSVGGQGRETQYF.

A single count supports this clone. The chain combines TRBV5-4 with TRBJ2-2; D ambiguous. V was shortened by 0 bases and J by 0 bases, with 6 bases between the two germline ends. Germline V CDR1 and CDR2: SGHNT, YYREEE (reference sequence). This CDR3 has 15 amino acids. Written as DNA, the CDR3 is TGTGCCAGCAGCTTGGATTGGGCGAACACCGGGGAGCTGTTTTTT. Translated, it gives CASSLDWANTGELFF.

The chain uses TRBV6-1 and TRBJ1-6; maybe TRBD1 (6 bases). The CDR3 has 19 residues. Germline V gene sequence: CDR1 MNHNS, CDR2 SASEGT. V was pared by 4 bases and J by 0 bases, with 19 bases between. CDR3 in DNA: TGTGCCAGCAGTGGAGATCCGGACAGAAGGAGCTCCTATAATTCACCCCTCCACTTT. Translated: CASSGDPDRRSSYNSPLHF.

The chain couples TRBV27 to TRBJ2-5; 7 bases are a match to TRBD1. The last part of the DNA fits TRBJ2-7 better; the J call may be wrong. Germline CDR1 reads MNHEY; CDR2 reads SMNVEV (reference sequence). This CDR3 is built from 13 residues. This CDR3 is CASAQGDSYEQYF. In nucleotides, the CDR3 is TGTGCCAGTGCTCAGGGGGACTCCTACGAGCAGTACTTC.

CDR3 protein: CASKGQGGTEAFF. DNA of the CDR3: TGTGCCAGTAAGGGACAGGGTGGCACTGAAGCTTTCTTT. This chain uses TRBV19 with TRBJ1-1; 9 nucleotides agree with TRBD1. Germline trimming cut 7 bases from V and 4 bases from J; bases unmatched to any gene: 4. This CDR3 comprises 13 residues. Germline CDR1 reads LNHDA; CDR2 reads SQIVND (reference sequence). The full variable domain, its missing parts supplied by reference TRBV19 and TRBJ1-1, is DGGITQSPKYLFRKEGQNVTLSCEQNLNHDAMYWYRQDPGQGLRLIYYSQIVNDFQKGDIAEGYSVSREKKESFPLTVTSAQKNPTAFYLCASKGQGGTEAFFGQGTRLTVV.

This chain connects TRBV7-9 to TRBJ1-1; TRBD1 is a possible D gene (6 bases). V lost 5 bases to trimming and J lost 4 bases, with 14 bases between them. Germline CDR1 SEHNR, CDR2 FQNEAQ (reference sequence). CDR3 length: 14 amino acids. The CDR3 sequence: CASSAGAVGTEAFF. The CDR3 DNA reads as TGTGCCAGCAGCGCAGGGGCCGTTGGCACTGAAGCTTTCTTT.

This clone was seen more than once but under ten times. The rearrangement links TRBV10-3 to TRBJ1-3; no reliable D call. The CDR3 covers 17 residues. With 0 bases removed from V and 1 base from J, the gap between germline ends came to 13 bases. Germline V lookup: CDR1 ENHRY, CDR2 SYGVKD. The CDR3 bases are TGTGCCATCAGTGAGTCCATAATAAAGGAGTCTGGAAACACCATATATTTT. Amino acid sequence: CAISESIIKESGNTIYF.

The rearrangement joins TRBV11-2 to TRBJ2-1; TRBD2 matches at 12 bases. Germline V gene data show CDR1 as SGHAT and CDR2 as FQNNGV. The CDR3 sequence is 15 residues long. Trimming cost V 5 bases and J 3 bases; bases outside gene matches: 2. The CDR3 is CASSRLAGDYNEQFF. The CDR3 nucleotides are TGTGCCAGCAGCCGACTAGCGGGAGACTACAATGAGCAGTTCTTC.

CDR3 DNA sequence: TGCGCCAGCAGCCATTCAGCCGGGGAATTGGGCGGGGAGCTGTTTTTT. Translated: CASSHSAGELGGELFF. The chain recombines TRBV4-3 with TRBJ2-2; perhaps TRBD2 as D (5 bases). The germline V and J ends were trimmed by 3 bases and 7 bases, with 18 bases remaining between them. The V gene's germline CDR1 is LGHNA and CDR2 YSLEER. This CDR3 contains 16 residues.

In this sample, this clone turned up a few times. The rearrangement joins TRBV2 to TRBJ1-6; TRBD1 agrees at 7 bases. CDR3 length equals 14 residues. The germline CDR1 and CDR2 sequences are SNHLY and FYNNEI. V trimming: 7 bases; J trimming: 7 bases; junction bases outside the gene matches: 7. CDR3 in amino acids: CASTTTGRNSPLHF. The DNA of the CDR3 is TGTGCCAGCACTACGACAGGGCGGAATTCACCCCTCCACTTT.

The rearrangement joins TRBV11-2 to TRBJ2-1; 7 bases line up with TRBD2. Per germline, CDR1 SGHAT and CDR2 FQNNGV. The V segment lost 1 base and the J segment 8 bases; nucleotides outside the gene matches: 8. The CDR3 consists of 15 residues. The CDR3 protein is CASSLGGSGRDEQFF. The CDR3 DNA follows: TGTGCCAGCAGCTTAGGTGGTAGCGGGCGGGATGAGCAGTTCTTC. The full variable domain, completed using reference TRBV11-2 and TRBJ2-1, is EAGVAQSPRYKIIEKRQSVAFWCNPISGHATLYWYQQILGQGPKLLIQFQNNGVVDDSQLPKDRFSAERLKGVDSTLKIQPAKLEDSAVYLCASSLGGSGRDEQFFGPGTRLTVL.

As regards this clone: Germline and junction disagree at one end, which may indicate a read error. The genes are TRBV2 and TRBJ2-7, with D perhaps matching TRBD1 or TRBD2 (5 bases each). CDR1 and CDR2 (germline): SNHLY, FYNNEI. This CDR3 is built from 10 residues. This CDR3 reads CASSEPGTCF. The DNA for the CDR3 is TGTGCCAGCAGTGAGCCCGGGACCTGTTTC.

The chain has TRBV2 and TRBJ2-1, with TRBD1 as a possible D gene (6 bases). In germline, CDR1 is SNHLY, CDR2 FYNNEI. The V and J ends lost 6 bases and 5 bases respectively, with 11 bases between them. This CDR3 is 13 amino acids long. CDR3 DNA: TGTGCCAGCAGGGATGGACAGAACAATGAGCAGTTCTTC. Protein: CASRDGQNNEQFF. The variable domain in full, with the rest retrieved from reference TRBV2 and TRBJ2-1, is EPEVTQTPSHQVTQMGQEVILRCVPISNHLYFYWYRQILGQKVEFLVSFYNNEISEKSEIFDDQFSVERPDGSNFTLKIRSTKLEDSAMYFCASRDGQNNEQFFGPGTRLTVL.

The rearrangement joins TRBV5-1 to TRBJ1-1; D unclear. Germline assignment: CDR1 SGHRS and CDR2 YFSETQ. V dropped 2 bases and J dropped 7 bases, with 12 bases sitting between them. This CDR3 spans 13 amino acids. CDR3 in DNA: TGCGCCAGCAGCTTAATACCGGAGATTGAAGCTTTCTTT. Translated: CASSLIPEIEAFF.

The chain carries TRBV15 and TRBJ1-2, with D possibly matching TRBD1 (5 bases). With 5 bases removed from V and 0 bases from J, the gap between germline ends came to 7 bases. The CDR3 is 13 amino acids. The germline CDR1 and CDR2 sequences are LNHNV and YYDKDF (reference sequence). CDR3 region: CATSPTANYGYTF. In DNA form, the CDR3 reads TGTGCCACCAGCCCGACAGCTAACTATGGCTACACCTTC.

The rearrangement uses TRBV6-5 and TRBJ1-2; D may be TRBD1 (5 bases). Germline lookup yields CDR1 MNHEY and CDR2 SVGAGI. The CDR3 has 12 residues. V lost 7 bases and J lost 4, with 10 bases in between. The CDR3 coding sequence is TGTGCCAGCAAGCAGGGAGGCTATGGCTACACCTTC. This sequence encodes CASKQGGYGYTF.

This clone was recorded a few times. The rearrangement joins TRBV30 to TRBJ2-1; D remains ambiguous. Germline-derived CDR1 and CDR2 are GTSNPN and SVGIG (reference sequence). The CDR3 consists of 12 residues. Trimming left V 2 bases short and J 5 bases short, with 7 bases between. This chain's CDR3 is CAWSWGNNEQFF. For the CDR3, the DNA is TGTGCCTGGAGTTGGGGAAACAATGAGCAGTTCTTC.

V usage is TRBV7-9 and J usage is TRBJ2-5, with TRBD1 matching 7 bases. The CDR3 spans 14 residues. V was pared by 5 bases and J by 1 base, with 4 bases of the junction left unmatched. Per germline, CDR1 SEHNR and CDR2 FQNEAQ (reference sequence). The CDR3 reads CASSRDSLQETQYF. In DNA, the CDR3 is TGTGCCAGCAGCCGGGACAGCCTCCAAGAGACCCAGTACTTC.

V gene TRBV4-1 combines with J gene TRBJ1-2, with TRBD1 matching over 12 bases. V shed 0 bases and J 7 bases; nucleotides not matched to a gene: 9. The germline CDR1 and CDR2 sequences are MGHRA and YSYEKL. The CDR3 loop spans 17 amino acids. The CDR3: CASSQDRGTGGASGYTF. In nucleotides, the CDR3 is TGCGCCAGCAGCCAAGATAGAGGGACAGGGGGCGCTTCTGGCTACACCTTC.

The genes are TRBV4-3 and TRBJ1-2, with D perhaps TRBD1 (6 bases). Trimming took off 3 bases at V and 4 bases at J, with 18 bases between the two ends. Germline CDR1 LGHNA, CDR2 YSLEER. This CDR3 is built from 16 residues. The CDR3 DNA reads as TGCGCCAGCAGCCAGGGTGTTTGGGGGCGTACCTATGGCTACACCTTC. This codes for CASSQGVWGRTYGYTF.

This clone was seen only a few times. The chain carries TRBV30 and TRBJ1-6; possibly TRBD1 for D (6 bases). Germline CDR1 is GTSNPN and CDR2 is SVGIG (reference sequence). Deletions cut 4 bases from V and 9 bases from J, with 16 bases between. CDR3 length equals 14 residues. CDR3: CAWTHGQGPSPLHF. CDR3 DNA: TGTGCCTGGACCCATGGTCAGGGGCCTTCACCCCTCCACTTT.